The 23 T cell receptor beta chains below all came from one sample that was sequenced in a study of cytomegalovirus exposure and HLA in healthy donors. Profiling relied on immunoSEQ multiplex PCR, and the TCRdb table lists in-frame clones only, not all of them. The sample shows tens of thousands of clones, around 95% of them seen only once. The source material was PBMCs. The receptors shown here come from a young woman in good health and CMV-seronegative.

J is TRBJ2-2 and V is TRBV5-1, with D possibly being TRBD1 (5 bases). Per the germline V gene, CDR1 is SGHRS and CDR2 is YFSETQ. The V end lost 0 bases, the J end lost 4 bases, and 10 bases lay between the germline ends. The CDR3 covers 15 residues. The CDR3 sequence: CASSLDQGGTGELFF. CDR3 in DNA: TGCGCCAGCAGCTTGGATCAGGGCGGCACCGGGGAGCTGTTTTTT. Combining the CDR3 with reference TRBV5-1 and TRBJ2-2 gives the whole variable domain KAGVTQTPRYLIKTRGQQVTLSCSPISGHRSVSWYQQTPGQGLQFLFEYFSETQRNKGNFPGRFSGRQFSNSRSEMNVSTLELGDSALYLCASSLDQGGTGELFFGEGSRLTVL.

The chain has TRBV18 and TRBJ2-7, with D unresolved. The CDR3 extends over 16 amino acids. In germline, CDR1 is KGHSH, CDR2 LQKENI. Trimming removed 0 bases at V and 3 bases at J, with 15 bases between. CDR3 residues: CASSPPIQATLYEQYF. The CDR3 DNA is TGTGCCAGCTCACCACCGATCCAGGCAACTCTCTACGAGCAGTACTTC.

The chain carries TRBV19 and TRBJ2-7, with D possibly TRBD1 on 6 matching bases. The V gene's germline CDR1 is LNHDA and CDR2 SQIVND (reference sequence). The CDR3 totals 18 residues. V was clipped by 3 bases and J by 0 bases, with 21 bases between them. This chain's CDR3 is CASSIKWRQAGASYEQYF. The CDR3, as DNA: TGTGCCAGTAGTATTAAATGGAGACAGGCCGGGGCCTCCTACGAGCAGTACTTC.

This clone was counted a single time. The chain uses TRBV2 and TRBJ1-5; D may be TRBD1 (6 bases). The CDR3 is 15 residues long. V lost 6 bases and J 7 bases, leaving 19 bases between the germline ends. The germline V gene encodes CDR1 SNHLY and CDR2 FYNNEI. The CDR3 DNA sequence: TGTGCCAGCAGGTTGGGAGTGGGGGGGCGGCAGCCCCAGCATTTT. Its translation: CASRLGVGGRQPQHF. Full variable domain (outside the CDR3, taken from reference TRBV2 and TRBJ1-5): EPEVTQTPSHQVTQMGQEVILRCVPISNHLYFYWYRQILGQKVEFLVSFYNNEISEKSEIFDDQFSVERPDGSNFTLKIRSTKLEDSAMYFCASRLGVGGRQPQHFGDGTRLSIL.

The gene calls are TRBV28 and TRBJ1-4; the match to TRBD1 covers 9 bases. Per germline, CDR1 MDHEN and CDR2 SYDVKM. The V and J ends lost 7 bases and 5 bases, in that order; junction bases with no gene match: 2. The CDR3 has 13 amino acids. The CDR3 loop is CASTTGGNEKLFF. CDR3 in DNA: TGTGCCAGCACCACAGGGGGCAATGAAAAACTGTTTTTT.

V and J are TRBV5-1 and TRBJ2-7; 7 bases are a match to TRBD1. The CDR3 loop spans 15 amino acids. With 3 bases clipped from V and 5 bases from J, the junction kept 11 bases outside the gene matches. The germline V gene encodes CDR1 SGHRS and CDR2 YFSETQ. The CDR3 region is CASSWGGTAVDEQYF. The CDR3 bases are TGCGCCAGCAGCTGGGGTGGGACAGCAGTCGACGAGCAGTACTTC.

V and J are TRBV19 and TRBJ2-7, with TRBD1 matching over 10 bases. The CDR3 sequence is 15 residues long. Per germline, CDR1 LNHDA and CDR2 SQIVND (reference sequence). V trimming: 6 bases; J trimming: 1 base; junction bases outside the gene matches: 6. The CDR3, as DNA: TGTGCCAGTAGCTATGGACAGGGGGGTTCCTACGAGCAGTACTTC. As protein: CASSYGQGGSYEQYF.

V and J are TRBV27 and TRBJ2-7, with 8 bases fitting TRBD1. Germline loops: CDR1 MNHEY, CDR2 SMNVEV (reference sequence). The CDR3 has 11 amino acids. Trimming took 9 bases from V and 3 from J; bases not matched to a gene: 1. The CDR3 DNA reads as TGTGCCAGAGGACAGGGCTACGAGCAGTACTTC. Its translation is CARGQGYEQYF.

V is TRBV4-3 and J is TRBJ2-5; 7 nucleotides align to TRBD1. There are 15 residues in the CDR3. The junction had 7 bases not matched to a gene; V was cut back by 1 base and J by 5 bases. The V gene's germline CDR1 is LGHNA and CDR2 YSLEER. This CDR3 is CASSQAGQAPETQYF. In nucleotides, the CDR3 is TGCGCCAGCAGCCAAGCAGGACAGGCTCCGGAGACCCAGTACTTC.

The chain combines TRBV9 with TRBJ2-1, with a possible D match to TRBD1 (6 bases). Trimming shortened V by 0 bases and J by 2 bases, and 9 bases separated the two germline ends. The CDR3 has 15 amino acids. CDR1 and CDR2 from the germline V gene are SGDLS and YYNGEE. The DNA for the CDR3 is TGTGCCAGCAGCGTAGAGGACAGACCCTACAATGAGCAGTTCTTC. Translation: CASSVEDRPYNEQFF.

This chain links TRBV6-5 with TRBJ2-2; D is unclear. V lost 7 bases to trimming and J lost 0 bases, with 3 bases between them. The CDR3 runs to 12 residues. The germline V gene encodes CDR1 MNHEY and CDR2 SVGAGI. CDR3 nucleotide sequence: TGTGCCAGCACTGCGAACACCGGGGAGCTGTTTTTT. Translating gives CASTANTGELFF.

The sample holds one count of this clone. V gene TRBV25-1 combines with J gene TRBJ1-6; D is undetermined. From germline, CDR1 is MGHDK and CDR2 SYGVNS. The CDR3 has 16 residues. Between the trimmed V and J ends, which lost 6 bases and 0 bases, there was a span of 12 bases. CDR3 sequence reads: CASSVNLLSYNSPLHF. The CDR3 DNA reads TGTGCCAGCAGCGTCAACTTACTCTCCTATAATTCACCCCTCCACTTT.

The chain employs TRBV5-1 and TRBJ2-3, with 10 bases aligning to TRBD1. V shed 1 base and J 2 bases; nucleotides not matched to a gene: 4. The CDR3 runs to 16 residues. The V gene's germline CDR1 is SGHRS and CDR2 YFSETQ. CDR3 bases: TGCGCCAGCAGCTTGCGTCGACAGGGGGCCACAGATACGCAGTATTTT. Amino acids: CASSLRRQGATDTQYF.

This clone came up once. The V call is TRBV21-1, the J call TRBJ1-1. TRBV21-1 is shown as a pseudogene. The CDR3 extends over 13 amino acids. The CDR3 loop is CASSSRGEGEAFF. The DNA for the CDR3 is TGTGCCAGCAGCTCCAGAGGAGAGGGTGAAGCTTTCTTT.

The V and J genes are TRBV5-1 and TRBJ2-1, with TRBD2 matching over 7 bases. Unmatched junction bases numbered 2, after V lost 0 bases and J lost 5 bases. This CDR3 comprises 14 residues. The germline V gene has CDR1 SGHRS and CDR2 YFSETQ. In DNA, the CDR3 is TGCGCCAGCAGCTTGGTAGCGGGCAACAATGAGCAGTTCTTC. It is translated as CASSLVAGNNEQFF.

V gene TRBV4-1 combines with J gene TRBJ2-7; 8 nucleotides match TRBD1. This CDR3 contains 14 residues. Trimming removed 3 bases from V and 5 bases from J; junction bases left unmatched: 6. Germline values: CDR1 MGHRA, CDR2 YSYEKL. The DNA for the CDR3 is TGCGCCAGCAGCCAGAAACAGGGGGTGAACGAGCAGTACTTC. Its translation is CASSQKQGVNEQYF.

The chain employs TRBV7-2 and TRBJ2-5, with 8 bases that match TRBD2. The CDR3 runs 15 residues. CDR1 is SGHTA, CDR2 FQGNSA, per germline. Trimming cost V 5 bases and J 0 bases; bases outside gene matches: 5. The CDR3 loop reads CASSTPGLDQETQYF. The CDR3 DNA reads TGTGCCAGCAGCACACCGGGACTAGACCAAGAGACCCAGTACTTC.

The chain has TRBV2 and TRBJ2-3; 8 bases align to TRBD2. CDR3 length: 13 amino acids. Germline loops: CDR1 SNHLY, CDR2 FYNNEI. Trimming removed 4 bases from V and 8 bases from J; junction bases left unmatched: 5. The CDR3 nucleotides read TGTGCCAGCAGTGGCCGGGAGGGGGGTACGCAGTATTTT. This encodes CASSGREGGTQYF.

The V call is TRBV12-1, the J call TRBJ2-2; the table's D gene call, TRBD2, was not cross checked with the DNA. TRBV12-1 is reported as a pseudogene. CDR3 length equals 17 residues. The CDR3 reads CASSFETSGSTTGELFF. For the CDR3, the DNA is TGTGCCAGCAGCTTTGAGACTAGCGGGAGCACCACCGGGGAGCTGTTTTTT.

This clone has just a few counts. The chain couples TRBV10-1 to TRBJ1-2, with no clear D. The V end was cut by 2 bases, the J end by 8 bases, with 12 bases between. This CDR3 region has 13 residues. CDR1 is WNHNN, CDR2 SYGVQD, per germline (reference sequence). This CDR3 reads CASSEGQAGGYTF. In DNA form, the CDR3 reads TGCGCCAGCAGTGAGGGCCAGGCGGGCGGCTACACCTTC.

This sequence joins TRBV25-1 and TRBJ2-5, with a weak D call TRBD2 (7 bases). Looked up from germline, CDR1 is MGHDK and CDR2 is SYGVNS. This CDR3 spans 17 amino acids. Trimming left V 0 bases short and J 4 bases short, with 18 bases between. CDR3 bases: TGTGCCAGCAGTGAATACTGGGGGGGCCTGGCTGCAGAGACCCAGTACTTC. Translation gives CASSEYWGGLAAETQYF.

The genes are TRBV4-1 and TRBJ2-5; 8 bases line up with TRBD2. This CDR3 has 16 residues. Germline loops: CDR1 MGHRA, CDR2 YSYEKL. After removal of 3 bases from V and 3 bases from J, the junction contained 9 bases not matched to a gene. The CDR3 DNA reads TGCGCCAGCAGCCAGGCCCCCGGGACTAGGGAAGAGACCCAGTACTTC. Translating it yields CASSQAPGTREETQYF.

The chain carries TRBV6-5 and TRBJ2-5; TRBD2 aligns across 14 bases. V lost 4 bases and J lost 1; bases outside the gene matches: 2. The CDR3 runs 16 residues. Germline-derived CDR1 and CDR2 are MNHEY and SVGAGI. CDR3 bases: TGTGCCAGCAGTTTTGGGACTAGCGGGGGCCAAGAGACCCAGTACTTC. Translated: CASSFGTSGGQETQYF.